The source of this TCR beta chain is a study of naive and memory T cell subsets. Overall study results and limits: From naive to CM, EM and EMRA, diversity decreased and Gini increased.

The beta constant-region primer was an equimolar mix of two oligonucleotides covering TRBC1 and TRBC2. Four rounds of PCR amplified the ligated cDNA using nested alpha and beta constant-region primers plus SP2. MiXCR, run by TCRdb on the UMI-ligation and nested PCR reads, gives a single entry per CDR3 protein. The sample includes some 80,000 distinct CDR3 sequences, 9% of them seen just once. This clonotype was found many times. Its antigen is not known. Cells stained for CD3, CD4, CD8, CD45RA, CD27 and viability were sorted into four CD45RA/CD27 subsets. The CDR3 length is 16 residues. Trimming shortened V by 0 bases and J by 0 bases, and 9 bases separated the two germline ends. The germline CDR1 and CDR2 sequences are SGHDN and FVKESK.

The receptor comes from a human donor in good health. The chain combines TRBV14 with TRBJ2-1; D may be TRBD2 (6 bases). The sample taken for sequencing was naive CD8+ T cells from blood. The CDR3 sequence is CASSQDHGGSYNEQFF. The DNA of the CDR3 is TGTGCCAGCAGCCAAGATCACGGGGGCTCCTACAATGAGCAGTTCTTC. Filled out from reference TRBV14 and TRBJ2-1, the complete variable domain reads EAGVTQFPSHSVIEKGQTVTLRCDPISGHDNLYWYRRVMGKEIKFLLHFVKESKQDESGMPNNRFLAERTGGTYSTLKVQPAELEDSGVYFCASSQDHGGSYNEQFFGPGTRLTVL.